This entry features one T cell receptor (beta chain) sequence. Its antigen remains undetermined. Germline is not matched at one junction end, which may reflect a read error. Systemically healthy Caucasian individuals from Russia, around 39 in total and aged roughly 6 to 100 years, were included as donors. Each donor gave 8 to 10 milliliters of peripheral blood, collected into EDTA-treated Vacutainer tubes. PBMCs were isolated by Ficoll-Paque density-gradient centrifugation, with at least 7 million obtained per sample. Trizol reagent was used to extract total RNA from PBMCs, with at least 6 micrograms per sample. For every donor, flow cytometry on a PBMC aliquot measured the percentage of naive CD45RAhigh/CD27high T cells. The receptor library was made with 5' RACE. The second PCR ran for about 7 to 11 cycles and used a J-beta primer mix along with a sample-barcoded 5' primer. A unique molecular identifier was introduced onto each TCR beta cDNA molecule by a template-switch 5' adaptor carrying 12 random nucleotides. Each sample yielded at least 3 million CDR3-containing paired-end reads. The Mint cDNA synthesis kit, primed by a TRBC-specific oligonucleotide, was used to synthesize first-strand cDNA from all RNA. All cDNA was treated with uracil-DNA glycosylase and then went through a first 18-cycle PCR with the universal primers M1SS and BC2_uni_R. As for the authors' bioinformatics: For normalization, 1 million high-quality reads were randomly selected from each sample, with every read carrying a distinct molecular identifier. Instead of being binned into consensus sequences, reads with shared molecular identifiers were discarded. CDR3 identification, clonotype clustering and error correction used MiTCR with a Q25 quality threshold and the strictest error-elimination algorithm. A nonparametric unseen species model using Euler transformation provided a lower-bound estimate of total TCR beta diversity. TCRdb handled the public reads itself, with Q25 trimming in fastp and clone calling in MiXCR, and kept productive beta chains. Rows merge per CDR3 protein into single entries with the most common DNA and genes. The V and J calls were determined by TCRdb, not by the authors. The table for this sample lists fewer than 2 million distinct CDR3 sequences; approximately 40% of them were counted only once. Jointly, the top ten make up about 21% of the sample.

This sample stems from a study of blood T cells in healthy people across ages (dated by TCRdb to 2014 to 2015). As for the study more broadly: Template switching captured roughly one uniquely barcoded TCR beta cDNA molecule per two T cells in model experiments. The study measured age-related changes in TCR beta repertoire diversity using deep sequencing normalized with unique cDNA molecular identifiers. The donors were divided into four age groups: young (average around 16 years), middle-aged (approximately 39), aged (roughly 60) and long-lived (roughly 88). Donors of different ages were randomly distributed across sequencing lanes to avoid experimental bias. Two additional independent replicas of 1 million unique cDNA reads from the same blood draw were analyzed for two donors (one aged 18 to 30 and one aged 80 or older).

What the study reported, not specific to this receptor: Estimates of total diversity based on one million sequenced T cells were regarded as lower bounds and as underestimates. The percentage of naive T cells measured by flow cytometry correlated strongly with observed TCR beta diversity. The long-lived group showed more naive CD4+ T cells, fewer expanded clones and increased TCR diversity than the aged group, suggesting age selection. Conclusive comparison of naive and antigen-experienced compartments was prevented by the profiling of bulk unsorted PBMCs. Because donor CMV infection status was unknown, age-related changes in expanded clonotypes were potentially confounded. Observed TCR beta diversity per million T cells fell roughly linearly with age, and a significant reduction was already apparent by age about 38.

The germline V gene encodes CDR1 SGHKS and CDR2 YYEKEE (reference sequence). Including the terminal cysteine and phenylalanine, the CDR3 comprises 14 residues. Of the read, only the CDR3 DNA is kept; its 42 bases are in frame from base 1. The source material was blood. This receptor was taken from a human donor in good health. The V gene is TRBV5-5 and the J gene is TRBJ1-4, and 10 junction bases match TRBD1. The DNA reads TGTGTCAGCAGCTTGGACAGGGGGTGGGAAAAACTGTTTTTT. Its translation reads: CVSSLDRGWEKLFF. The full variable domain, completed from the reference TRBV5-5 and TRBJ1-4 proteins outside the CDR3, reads DAGVTQSPTHLIKTRGQQVTLRCSPISGHKSVSWYQQVLGQGPQFIFQYYEKEERGRGNFPDRFSARQFPNYSSELNVNALLLGDSALYLCVSSLDRGWEKLFFGSGTQLSVL.